The clone carrying this T cell receptor (beta chain) came up a few times. The sample is drawn from a study of T cells in narcolepsy. Sequenced by immunoSEQ multiplex PCR; TCRdb stores in-frame clones only, minus some. The sample lists around 22,000 clones, about 80% occurring once. With 4 bases clipped from V and 3 bases from J, the junction kept 6 bases outside the gene matches. Germline V gene data show CDR1 as MNHNS and CDR2 as SASEGT. CDR3 length: 15 residues. This chain connects TRBV6-1 to TRBJ1-3; 7 nucleotides line up with TRBD1. The clonotype comes from a human donor in good health. Sequencing was performed on memory (CD45RA-) CD4+ T cells from blood. CDR3 residues: CASSAIQGSGNTIYF. The CDR3 bases are TGTGCCAGCAGTGCCATACAGGGGAGTGGAAACACCATATATTTT.